This T cell receptor (beta chain) appears in the sequencing data of a study of blood T cell repertoires in COVID-19. Those enrolled, adults aged roughly 18 to 100 years, came from about two dozen US areas. Participants' own reports of clinical history determined their cohort assignment. This CDR3 comprises 16 residues. The germline V and J ends were trimmed by 0 bases and 3 bases, with 14 bases remaining between them. Germline CDR1 MNHEY, CDR2 SMNVEV (reference sequence). In the study's own analysis: It was from reference gene primer amplification that nucleated cell counts were estimated. TCRdb's table, derived via immunoSEQ multiplex PCR, lists solely in-frame clones and lacks some. From that table come the V and J calls and clone size; the DNA was used to work out D and trimming. Of about 130,000 clones listed, about four fifths are singletons.

What was sequenced was PBMCs or T cells enriched from blood (not recorded which). The V call is TRBV27, the J call TRBJ2-5; tentatively, D is TRBD1 (5 bases). The clonotype comes from a man in his fifties or sixties who had recovered from COVID-19. The CDR3 bases are TGTGCCAGCAGTTTATCGAAGGGGAAGGTAGAAGAGACCCAGTACTTC. Its translation is CASSLSKGKVEETQYF.